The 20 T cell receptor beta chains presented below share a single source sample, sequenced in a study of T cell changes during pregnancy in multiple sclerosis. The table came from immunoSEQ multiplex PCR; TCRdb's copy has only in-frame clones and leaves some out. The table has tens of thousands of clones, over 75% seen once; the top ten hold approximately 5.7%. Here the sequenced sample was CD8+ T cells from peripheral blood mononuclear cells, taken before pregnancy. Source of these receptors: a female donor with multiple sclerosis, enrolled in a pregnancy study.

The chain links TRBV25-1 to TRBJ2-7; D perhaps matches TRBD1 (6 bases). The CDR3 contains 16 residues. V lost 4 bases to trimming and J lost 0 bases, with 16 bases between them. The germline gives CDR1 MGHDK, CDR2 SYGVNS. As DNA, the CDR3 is TGTGCCAGCAGTGGCCCGGGGACAACTAACTCCTACGAGCAGTACTTC. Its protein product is CASSGPGTTNSYEQYF.

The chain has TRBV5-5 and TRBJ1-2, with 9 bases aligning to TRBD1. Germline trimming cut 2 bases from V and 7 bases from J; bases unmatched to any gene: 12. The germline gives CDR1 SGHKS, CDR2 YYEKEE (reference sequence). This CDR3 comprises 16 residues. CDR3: CASSLGTGSGLGGYTF. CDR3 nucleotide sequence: TGTGCCAGCAGCTTAGGGACAGGGTCTGGTTTGGGTGGCTACACCTTC.

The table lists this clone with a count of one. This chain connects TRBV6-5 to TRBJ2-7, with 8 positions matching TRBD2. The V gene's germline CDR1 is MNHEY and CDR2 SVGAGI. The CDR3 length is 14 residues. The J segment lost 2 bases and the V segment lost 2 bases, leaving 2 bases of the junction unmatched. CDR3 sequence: CASSYGGGTYEQYF. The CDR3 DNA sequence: TGTGCCAGCAGTTACGGCGGGGGGACCTACGAGCAGTACTTC.

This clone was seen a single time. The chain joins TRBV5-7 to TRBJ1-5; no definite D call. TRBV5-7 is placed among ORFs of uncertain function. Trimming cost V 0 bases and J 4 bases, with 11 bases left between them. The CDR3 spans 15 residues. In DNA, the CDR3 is TGTGCCAGCAGCTTGGAGCGGGTTTGGAATCAGCCCCAGCATTTT. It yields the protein CASSLERVWNQPQHF.

The CDR3 nucleotides are TGTGCCAGCAGCTTGGGGACAGGGGGCCTAGATACGCAGTATTTT. This encodes CASSLGTGGLDTQYF. The rearrangement joins TRBV5-6 to TRBJ2-3, with TRBD1 matching 11 bases. Germline trimming cut 0 bases from V and 5 bases from J; bases unmatched to any gene: 2. The CDR3 is 15 amino acids. CDR1 SGHDT and CDR2 YYEEEE come from the germline V gene.

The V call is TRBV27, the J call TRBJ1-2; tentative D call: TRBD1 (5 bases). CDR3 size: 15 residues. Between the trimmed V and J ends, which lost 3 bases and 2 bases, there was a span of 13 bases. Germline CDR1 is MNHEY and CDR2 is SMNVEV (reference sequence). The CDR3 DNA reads TGTGCCAGCAGTTTTATTTACGACAGCAACTATGGCTACACCTTC. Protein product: CASSFIYDSNYGYTF.

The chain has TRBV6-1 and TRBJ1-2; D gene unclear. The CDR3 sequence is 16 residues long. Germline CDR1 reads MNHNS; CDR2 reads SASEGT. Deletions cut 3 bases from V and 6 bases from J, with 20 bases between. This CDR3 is CASSDSTVILVDGYTF. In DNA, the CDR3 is TGTGCCAGCAGTGATTCTACGGTTATCTTGGTTGATGGCTACACCTTC.

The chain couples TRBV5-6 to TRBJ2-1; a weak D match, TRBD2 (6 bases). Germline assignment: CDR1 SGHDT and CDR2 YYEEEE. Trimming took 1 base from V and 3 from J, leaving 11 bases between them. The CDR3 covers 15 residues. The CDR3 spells CASSLRRGYYNEQFF. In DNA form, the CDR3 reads TGTGCCAGCAGCTTGAGGCGGGGCTACTACAATGAGCAGTTCTTC.

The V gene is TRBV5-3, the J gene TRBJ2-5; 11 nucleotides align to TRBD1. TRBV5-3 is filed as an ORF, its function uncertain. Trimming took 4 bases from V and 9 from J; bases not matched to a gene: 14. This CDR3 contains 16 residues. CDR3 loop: CARSPSRGQGAGAQYF. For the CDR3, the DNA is TGTGCCAGAAGCCCCTCCCGAGGACAGGGGGCGGGGGCCCAGTACTTC.

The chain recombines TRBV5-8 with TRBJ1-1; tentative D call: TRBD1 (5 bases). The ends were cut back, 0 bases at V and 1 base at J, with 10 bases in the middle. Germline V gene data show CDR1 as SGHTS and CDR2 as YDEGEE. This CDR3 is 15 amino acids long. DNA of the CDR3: TGTGCCAGCAGCTTGGAGGAGGGGAAGAACACTGAAGCTTTCTTT. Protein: CASSLEEGKNTEAFF.

As DNA, the CDR3 is TGTGCCAGTAGTACCCCGACAGGTTGGGGGAGTAGCAATCAGCCCCAGCATTTT. Its protein is CASSTPTGWGSSNQPQHF. This chain connects TRBV19 to TRBJ1-5; D might be TRBD1 (6 bases). With 4 bases removed from V and 0 bases from J, the gap between germline ends came to 19 bases. The CDR3 length is 18 residues. In germline, CDR1 is LNHDA, CDR2 SQIVND (reference sequence).

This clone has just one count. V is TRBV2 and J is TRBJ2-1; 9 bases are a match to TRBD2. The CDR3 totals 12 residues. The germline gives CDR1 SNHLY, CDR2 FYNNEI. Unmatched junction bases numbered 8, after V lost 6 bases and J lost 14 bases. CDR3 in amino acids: CASRPQAGGKFF. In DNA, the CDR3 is TGTGCCAGCAGACCCCAAGCGGGGGGAAAGTTCTTC.

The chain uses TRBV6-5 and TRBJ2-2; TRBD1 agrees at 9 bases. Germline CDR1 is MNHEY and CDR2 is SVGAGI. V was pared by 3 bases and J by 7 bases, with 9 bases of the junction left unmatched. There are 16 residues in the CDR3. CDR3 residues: CASSYSPGQGNGELFF. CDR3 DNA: TGTGCCAGCAGTTATTCACCGGGACAGGGTAACGGGGAGCTGTTTTTT.

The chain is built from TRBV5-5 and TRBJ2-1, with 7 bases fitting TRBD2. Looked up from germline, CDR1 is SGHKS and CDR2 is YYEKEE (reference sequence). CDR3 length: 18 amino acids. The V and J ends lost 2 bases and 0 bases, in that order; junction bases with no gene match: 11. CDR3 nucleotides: TGTGCCAGCAGCTTAGAGCGGGGCCTTAAGAGCTCCTACAATGAGCAGTTCTTC. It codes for CASSLERGLKSSYNEQFF.

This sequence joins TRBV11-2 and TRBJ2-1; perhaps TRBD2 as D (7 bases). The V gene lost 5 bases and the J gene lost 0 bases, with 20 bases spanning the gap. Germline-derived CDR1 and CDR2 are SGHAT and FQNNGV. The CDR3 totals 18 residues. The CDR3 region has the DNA TGTGCCAGCAGCAGCCCCCTGAATGGGGGGGCCTCCTACAATGAGCAGTTCTTC. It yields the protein CASSSPLNGGASYNEQFF.

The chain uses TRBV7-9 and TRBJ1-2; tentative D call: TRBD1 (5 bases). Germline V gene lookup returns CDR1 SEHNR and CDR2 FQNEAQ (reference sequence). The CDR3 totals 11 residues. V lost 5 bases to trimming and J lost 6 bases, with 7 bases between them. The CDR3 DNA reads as TGTGCCAGCAGCCCGGGGGATGGCTACACCTTC. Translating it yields CASSPGDGYTF. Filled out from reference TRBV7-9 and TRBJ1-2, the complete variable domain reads DTGVSQNPRHKITKRGQNVTFRCDPISEHNRLYWYRQTLGQGPEFLTYFQNEAQLEKSRLLSDRFSAERPKGSFSTLEIQRTEQGDSAMYLCASSPGDGYTFGSGTRLTVV.

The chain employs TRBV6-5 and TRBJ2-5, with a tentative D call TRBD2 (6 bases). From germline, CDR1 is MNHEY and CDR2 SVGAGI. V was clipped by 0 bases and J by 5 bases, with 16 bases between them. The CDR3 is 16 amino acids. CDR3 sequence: CASSYSGGVAGETQYF. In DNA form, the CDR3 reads TGTGCCAGCAGTTACTCGGGCGGGGTTGCTGGGGAGACCCAGTACTTC.

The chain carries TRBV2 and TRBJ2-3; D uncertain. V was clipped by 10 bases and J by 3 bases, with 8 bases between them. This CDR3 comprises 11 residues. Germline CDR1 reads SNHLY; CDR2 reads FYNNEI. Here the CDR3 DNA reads TGTGCCACCTTCTTAACAGATACGCAGTATTTT. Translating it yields CATFLTDTQYF.

Written as DNA, the CDR3 is TGTGCCAGTAATCCGGGACAGGGACAGGAAAAACTGTTTTTT. This gives the protein CASNPGQGQEKLFF. The gene calls are TRBV7-8 and TRBJ1-4; 9 nucleotides agree with TRBD1. This CDR3 contains 14 residues. Germline loops: CDR1 SGHVS, CDR2 FQNEAQ. J was trimmed by 8 bases and V by 9 bases; bases with no gene match: 10.

CDR3 DNA: TGTGCCAGCAGCTTGGGAGTTGAAGCTTTCTTT. Translated, it gives CASSLGVEAFF. This sequence joins TRBV5-4 and TRBJ1-1; D call uncertain. The germline V gene encodes CDR1 SGHNT and CDR2 YYREEE (reference sequence). The CDR3 consists of 11 residues. The V gene lost 0 bases and the J gene lost 7 bases, with 4 bases spanning the gap.